This T cell receptor beta chain emerged from a study of glioma-infiltrating T cells after dendritic cell vaccination. On the study more broadly: Dendritic cell vaccination trial patients had either newly diagnosed or recurrent glioblastoma. Dendritic cells derived from monocytes and pulsed with autologous tumor lysate formed the vaccine.

As for this clone: Its specificity is unknown.

Study-wide findings and caveats: The cohort had few patients with full blood and tumor sets.

The CDR3 runs to 16 residues. The ends lost 3 bases at V and 8 bases at J; junction bases unmatched: 13. Germline V gene lookup returns CDR1 MGHRA and CDR2 YSYEKL. Specified time point: after dendritic cell vaccination, including at tumor progression/relapse. Fresh-frozen tumor tissue and more than two years of survival data were available for all. Data came from immunoSEQ multiplex PCR; TCRdb stores just in-frame clones and leaves some out. Here the sample spans 98,000 or so clones, over 80% being singletons. The clonotype was recovered from a human donor with glioblastoma. This chain joins TRBV4-1 and TRBJ2-1; 7 nucleotides match TRBD2. The sequencing used blood, collected after dendritic cell vaccination. As DNA, the CDR3 is TGCGCCAGCAGCCACTCGATTGGGGCGGGGGAGCATGAGCAGTTCTTC. This gives the protein CASSHSIGAGEHEQFF.